This T cell receptor (beta chain) was retrieved from a study of cytomegalovirus exposure and HLA in healthy donors. Study findings and constraints: Some V segments (TRBV6-2 and TRBV6-3 among them) were excluded as indistinguishable.

Of note for this clone: What it binds is unknown.

The CDR3 totals 14 residues. The V gene's germline CDR1 is LNHDA and CDR2 SQIVND (reference sequence). V was shortened by 5 bases and J by 3 bases, with 14 bases between the two germline ends. Vbeta (60) and Jbeta (13) primers were used in the PCR. Measured with immunoSEQ multiplex PCR; TCRdb has only the in-frame clones, and not every one. Here the sample spans 210,000 or so clones, about 83% being singletons. The chain employs TRBV19 and TRBJ2-7; D is perhaps TRBD1 (6 bases). This receptor was identified in a man aged 35 to 55 in good health and CMV-seronegative. The sequenced material came from PBMCs. This CDR3 reads CASSPGQTLYEQYF. The CDR3 bases are TGTGCCAGTAGTCCCGGACAGACGCTCTACGAGCAGTACTTC.